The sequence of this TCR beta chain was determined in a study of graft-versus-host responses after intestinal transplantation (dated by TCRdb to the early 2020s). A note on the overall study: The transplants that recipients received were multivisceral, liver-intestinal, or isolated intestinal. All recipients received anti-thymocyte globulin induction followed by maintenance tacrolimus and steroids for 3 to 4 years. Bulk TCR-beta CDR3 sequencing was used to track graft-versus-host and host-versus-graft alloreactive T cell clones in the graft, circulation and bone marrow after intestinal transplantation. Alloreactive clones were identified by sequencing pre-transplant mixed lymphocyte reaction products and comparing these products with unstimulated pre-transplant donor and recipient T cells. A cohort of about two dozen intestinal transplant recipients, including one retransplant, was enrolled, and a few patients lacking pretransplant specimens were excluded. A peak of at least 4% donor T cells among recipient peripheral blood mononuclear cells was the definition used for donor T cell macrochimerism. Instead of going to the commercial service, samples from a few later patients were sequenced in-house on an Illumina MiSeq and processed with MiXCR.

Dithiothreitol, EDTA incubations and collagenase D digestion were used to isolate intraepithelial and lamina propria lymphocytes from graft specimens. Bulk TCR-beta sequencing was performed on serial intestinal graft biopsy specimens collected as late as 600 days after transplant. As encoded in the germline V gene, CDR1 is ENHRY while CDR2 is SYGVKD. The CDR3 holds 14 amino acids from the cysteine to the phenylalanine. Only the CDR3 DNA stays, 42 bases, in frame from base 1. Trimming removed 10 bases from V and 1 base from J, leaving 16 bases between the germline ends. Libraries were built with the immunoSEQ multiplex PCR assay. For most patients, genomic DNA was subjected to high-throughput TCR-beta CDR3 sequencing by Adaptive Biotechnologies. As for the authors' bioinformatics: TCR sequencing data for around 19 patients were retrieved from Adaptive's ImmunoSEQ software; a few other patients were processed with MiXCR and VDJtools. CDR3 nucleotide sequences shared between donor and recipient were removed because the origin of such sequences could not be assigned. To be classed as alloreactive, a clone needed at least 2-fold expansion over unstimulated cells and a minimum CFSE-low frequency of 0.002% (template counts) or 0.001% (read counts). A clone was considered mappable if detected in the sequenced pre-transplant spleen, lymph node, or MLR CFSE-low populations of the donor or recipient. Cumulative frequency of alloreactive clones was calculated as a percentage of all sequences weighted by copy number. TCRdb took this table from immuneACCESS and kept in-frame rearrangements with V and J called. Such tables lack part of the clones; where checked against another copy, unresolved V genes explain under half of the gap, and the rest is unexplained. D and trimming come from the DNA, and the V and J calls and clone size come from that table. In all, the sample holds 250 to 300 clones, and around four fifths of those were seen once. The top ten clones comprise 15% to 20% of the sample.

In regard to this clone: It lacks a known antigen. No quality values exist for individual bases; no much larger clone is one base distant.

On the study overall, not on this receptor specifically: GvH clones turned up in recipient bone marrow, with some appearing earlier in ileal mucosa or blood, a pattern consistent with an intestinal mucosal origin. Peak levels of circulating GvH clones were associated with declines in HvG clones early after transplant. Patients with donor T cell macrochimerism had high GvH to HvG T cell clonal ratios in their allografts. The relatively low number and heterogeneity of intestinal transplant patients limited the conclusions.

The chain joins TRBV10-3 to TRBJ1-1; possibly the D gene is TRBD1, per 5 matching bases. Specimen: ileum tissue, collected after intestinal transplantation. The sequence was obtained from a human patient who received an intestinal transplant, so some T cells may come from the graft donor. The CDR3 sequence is CATSPGVTNTEAFF. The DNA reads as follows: TGTGCCACGAGCCCGGGGGTGACGAACACTGAAGCTTTCTTT.